This TCR beta chain appears in the sequencing data of a study of blood T cell repertoires in COVID-19. Study context: Nucleic acid was either cDNA or gDNA, and it came from T cells, B-cell-depleted T cells, or PBMCs.

Recruits, aged roughly 18 to 90 years, lived in approximately 26 US areas. Categorization into cohorts depended on clinical history that participants reported. From germline, CDR1 is MNHNS and CDR2 SASEGT. Trimming shortened V by 2 bases and J by 7 bases, and 11 bases separated the two germline ends. The CDR3 has 13 amino acids. Repertoires were generated with immunoSEQ multiplex PCR, while TCRdb's copy carries only in-frame clones and drops some. Of roughly 500,000 clones listed, roughly 90% are singletons. The chain carries TRBV6-1 and TRBJ1-1, with D perhaps matching TRBD1 (6 bases). The clonotype comes from a woman aged 40-49 years who had recovered from COVID-19. Sequencing was performed on PBMCs or T cells enriched from blood (not recorded which). CDR3 amino acids: CASSEYRDDEAFF. The CDR3 DNA reads TGTGCCAGCAGTGAATACAGGGACGATGAAGCTTTCTTT.